Presented here are 8 T cell receptor beta chains from one specimen sequenced in a study of cytomegalovirus exposure and HLA in healthy donors. PCR involved 60 Vbeta and 13 Jbeta primers. The data were produced by immunoSEQ multiplex PCR, yet TCRdb's version contains in-frame clones alone and is incomplete. The sample includes around 180,000 clones, around 80% seen only once; the top ten take around 7%. The sample comprised PBMCs. The origin of the receptors is a man aged 30 to 39 in good health and CMV-seropositive.

The chain is built from TRBV11-1 and TRBJ2-3; the D is unclear. Germline-derived CDR1 and CDR2 are SGHAT and FQDESV (reference sequence). CDR3 length equals 14 residues. With 2 bases removed from V and 9 bases from J, the gap between germline ends came to 15 bases. The DNA of the CDR3 is TGTGCCAGCAGCTTACGCATGTTCCACAAGACGCAGTATTTT. Protein: CASSLRMFHKTQYF. Full variable domain (remainder filled in from reference TRBV11-1 and TRBJ2-3): EAEVAQSPRYKITEKSQAVAFWCDPISGHATLYWYRQILGQGPELLVQFQDESVVDDSQLPKDRFSAERLKGVDSTLKIQPAELGDSAMYLCASSLRMFHKTQYFGPGTRLTVL.

CDR3 region: CASSPGQAYNQPQHF. Written as DNA, the CDR3 is TGTGCCAGCAGCCCTGGACAGGCTTACAATCAGCCCCAGCATTTT. This rearrangement joins TRBV7-2 to TRBJ1-5; 7 nucleotides match TRBD1. The ends lost 5 bases at V and 3 bases at J; junction bases unmatched: 7. CDR1 is SGHTA, CDR2 FQGNSA, per germline. The CDR3 is 15 amino acids.

CDR3: CASSQDPRGGYNEQFF. DNA of the CDR3: TGTGCCAGCAGCCAAGATCCAAGGGGAGGCTACAATGAGCAGTTCTTC. V and J are TRBV4-2 and TRBJ2-1; tentatively, D is TRBD2 (6 bases). The V gene lost 0 bases and the J gene lost 3 bases, with 12 bases spanning the gap. The CDR3 contains 16 residues. Germline V gene sequence: CDR1 LGHNA, CDR2 YNFKEQ.

This clone came up once. The chain combines TRBV19 with TRBJ2-7; possibly TRBD1 for D (6 bases). CDR3 length: 14 residues. Germline CDR1 and CDR2: LNHDA and SQIVND (reference sequence). The ends were cut back, 4 bases at V and 4 bases at J, with 14 bases in the middle. CDR3 protein: CASSTAWGPYEQYF. DNA for the CDR3: TGTGCCAGTAGTACCGCCTGGGGGCCGTACGAGCAGTACTTC.

V is TRBV6-1 and J is TRBJ1-5; the D gene is possibly TRBD1 (5 bases). The germline CDR1 and CDR2 sequences are MNHNS and SASEGT. V was clipped by 7 bases and J by 4 bases, with 11 bases between them. The CDR3 extends over 13 amino acids. The CDR3 loop is CASNEQVNQPQHF. DNA of the CDR3: TGTGCCAGCAACGAACAGGTAAATCAGCCCCAGCATTTT.

V and J are TRBV14 and TRBJ2-2; 9 bases agree with TRBD1. The CDR3 length is 18 residues. V was pared by 5 bases and J by 2 bases, with 12 bases of the junction left unmatched. Germline-derived CDR1 and CDR2 are SGHDN and FVKESK. CDR3 sequence: CASSIRYRDRVNTGELFF. As DNA, the CDR3 is TGTGCCAGCAGCATACGATACCGGGACAGGGTTAACACCGGGGAGCTGTTTTTT.

The V gene is TRBV6-1, the J gene TRBJ2-3, with D possibly being TRBD2 (6 bases). CDR1 MNHNS and CDR2 SASEGT come from the germline V gene. Trimming stripped 1 base from V and 6 bases from J, with 14 bases between. This CDR3 contains 15 residues. In DNA, the CDR3 is TGTGCCAGCAGTGAAGAGGGCGGGGAACGGGATACGCAGTATTTT. Protein product: CASSEEGGERDTQYF.

As to this clone: An end of the junction differs from the germline gene, which may be a read error. V gene TRBV7-9 combines with J gene TRBJ2-3, with D possibly matching TRBD1 (5 bases). The germline V gene encodes CDR1 SEHNR and CDR2 FQNEAQ (reference sequence). The CDR3 covers 11 residues. The CDR3 DNA sequence: TGTGCCAGCAGAGGTACAGGTACGCAGTATTTT. Its protein is CASRGTGTQYF.